The 25 T cell receptor beta chains listed next were all sequenced from one sample in a study of cytomegalovirus exposure and HLA in healthy donors. Researchers ran the PCR with 60 Vbeta and 13 Jbeta primers. Sequencing was performed with immunoSEQ multiplex PCR; in TCRdb, only in-frame clones are kept and a portion is missing. The sample records about 170,000 clones, roughly 85% being singletons. The sample consisted of PBMCs. The receptors stem from a man younger than 40 in good health and CMV-seropositive.

This clone was seen only a few times. The chain carries TRBV4-1 and TRBJ2-5; maybe TRBD2 (5 bases). V was cut by 1 base and J by 2 bases, with 8 bases left in between. Germline V gives CDR1 MGHRA, CDR2 YSYEKL. CDR3 size: 14 residues. CDR3 nucleotide sequence: TGCGCCAGCAGCCAAGCGCCGGGGCAAGAGACCCAGTACTTC. This translates into CASSQAPGQETQYF.

This clone was observed a handful of times. The chain employs TRBV7-3 and TRBJ2-2, with 8 nucleotides matching TRBD2. The CDR3 has 15 residues. Germline lookup yields CDR1 SGHTA and CDR2 FQGTGA. After removal of 5 bases from V and 5 bases from J, the junction contained 7 bases not matched to a gene. CDR3 amino acids: CASSRQASGTGELFF. CDR3 in DNA: TGTGCCAGCAGCCGCCAAGCTAGCGGGACCGGGGAGCTGTTTTTT.

Points on this clone: Other DNA sequences in the same sample also yield this CDR3. This chain joins TRBV7-6 and TRBJ1-1, with D possibly being TRBD1 (6 bases). The V end was cut by 1 base, the J end by 0 bases, with 9 bases between. The CDR3 is made up of 15 amino acids. In germline, CDR1 is SGHVS, CDR2 FNYEAQ. In DNA form, the CDR3 reads TGTGCCAGCAGCTTAGGTGGGGGCATGAACACTGAAGCTTTCTTT. Amino acid sequence: CASSLGGGMNTEAFF. The variable domain in full, completed from reference TRBV7-6 and TRBJ1-1, reads GAGVSQSPRYKVTKRGQDVALRCDPISGHVSLYWYRQALGQGPEFLTYFNYEAQQDKSGLPNDRFSAERPEGSISTLTIQRTEQRDSAMYRCASSLGGGMNTEAFFGQGTRLTVV.

This sequence joins TRBV19 and TRBJ1-5; 8 nucleotides match TRBD1. V was pared by 4 bases and J by 3 bases, with 8 bases of the junction left unmatched. From germline, CDR1 is LNHDA and CDR2 SQIVND (reference sequence). The CDR3 covers 16 residues. The CDR3 DNA follows: TGTGCCAGTAGTAATCACCGACAGGGGTACAATCAGCCCCAGCATTTT. Residues: CASSNHRQGYNQPQHF.

The CDR3 protein is CASSPPAATDTQYF. The CDR3 bases are TGTGCCAGCTCACCCCCAGCGGCCACAGATACGCAGTATTTT. This rearrangement joins TRBV18 to TRBJ2-3, with a possible D match to TRBD2 (5 bases). The CDR3 loop spans 14 amino acids. The germline gives CDR1 KGHSH, CDR2 LQKENI. Trimming took 3 bases from V and 2 from J, leaving 9 bases between them.

The J gene is TRBJ2-7, the V gene TRBV11-3; D is uncertain. Trimming removed 1 base from V and 5 bases from J, with 9 bases in between. CDR1 SGHNT and CDR2 YENEEA come from the germline V gene. The CDR3 runs 13 residues. CDR3 sequence (DNA): TGTGCCAGCAGCTTAGGGGTACAGCACGAGCAGTACGTC. Translating it yields CASSLGVQHEQYV.

The chain has TRBV6-1 and TRBJ2-3, with a tentative D call TRBD2 (5 bases). The length of the CDR3 is 13 residues. The V end lost 6 bases, the J end lost 3 bases, and 10 bases lay between the germline ends. Germline-derived CDR1 and CDR2 are MNHNS and SASEGT. CDR3 DNA sequence: TGTGCCAGCAGGAGGGAAGGGACAGATACGCAGTATTTT. Translating it yields CASRREGTDTQYF.

V is TRBV7-8 and J is TRBJ1-2; D call uncertain. V was cut by 6 bases and J by 3 bases, with 14 bases left in between. Germline V gives CDR1 SGHVS, CDR2 FQNEAQ. CDR3 length: 14 amino acids. CDR3 DNA: TGTGCCAGCAGACCTCTTTGGGGAGACTATGGCTACACCTTC. This codes for CASRPLWGDYGYTF.

The chain uses TRBV5-6 and TRBJ2-3; TRBD2 aligns across 14 bases. V dropped 3 bases and J dropped 1; count of bases not matched to a gene: 10. Germline V CDR1 and CDR2: SGHDT, YYEEEE. CDR3 size: 19 residues. The CDR3 bases are TGTGCCAGCAGCTCATCCGGGACTAGCGGGAGTTTGGGCACAGATACGCAGTATTTT. Its translation: CASSSSGTSGSLGTDTQYF.

V usage is TRBV11-3 and J usage is TRBJ2-1; D is perhaps TRBD1 (5 bases). The CDR3 spans 15 residues. CDR1 is SGHNT, CDR2 YENEEA, per germline. V shed 1 base and J shed 10 bases, with 17 bases lying between them. CDR3 residues: CASSLVGAGKGEQFF. The DNA for the CDR3 is TGTGCCAGCAGCTTAGTAGGGGCAGGGAAAGGAGAGCAGTTCTTC.

The chain recombines TRBV13 with TRBJ2-3, with 7 bases that match TRBD1. After removal of 4 bases from V and 4 bases from J, the junction contained 8 bases not matched to a gene. Per germline, CDR1 PRHDT and CDR2 FYEKMQ (reference sequence). This CDR3 comprises 15 residues. In DNA, the CDR3 is TGTGCCAGCAGCTCCCACAGGGGATGGGCAGATACGCAGTATTTT. The encoded protein is CASSSHRGWADTQYF.

The V call is TRBV4-1, the J call TRBJ2-7; tentatively, D is TRBD1 (5 bases). Germline V CDR1 and CDR2: MGHRA, YSYEKL. CDR3 length: 13 residues. V lost 6 bases and J 3 bases, leaving 12 bases between the germline ends. CDR3 sequence: CASSLDRFYEQYV. The CDR3 coding sequence is TGCGCCAGCAGTCTTGACAGATTCTACGAGCAGTACGTC.

This clone was counted once. V gene TRBV6-5 combines with J gene TRBJ2-3; tentatively, D is TRBD1 (7 bases). V dropped 2 bases and J dropped 5 bases, with 17 bases sitting between them. This CDR3 region has 16 residues. Germline CDR1 reads MNHEY; CDR2 reads SVGAGI. The CDR3 DNA reads as TGTGCCAGCAGTTACCAGGGGGGAGGAATAGGAGATACGCAGTATTTT. Translated, it gives CASSYQGGGIGDTQYF.

The chain recombines TRBV25-1 with TRBJ1-2, with D tentatively TRBD1 (5 bases). Deletions cut 8 bases from V and 3 bases from J, with 19 bases between. The CDR3 is 15 residues long. CDR1 is MGHDK, CDR2 SYGVNS, per germline. The CDR3 region has the DNA TGTGCCAGCTCGGGGGGTTCGGTATTGGACTATGGCTACACCTTC. It specifies CASSGGSVLDYGYTF.

The chain joins TRBV29-1 to TRBJ2-1; 15 nucleotides line up with TRBD2. The CDR3 runs to 16 residues. CDR1 SQVTM and CDR2 ANQGSEA come from the germline V gene. Trimming took 4 bases from V and 7 from J; bases not matched to a gene: 8. CDR3 nucleotides: TGCAGCGTTGGCCTAGGACTAGCGGGAGGGCTTAATGAGCAGTTCTTC. It codes for CSVGLGLAGGLNEQFF.

The rearrangement links TRBV6-1 to TRBJ2-2, with D perhaps matching TRBD2 (6 bases). CDR1 MNHNS and CDR2 SASEGT come from the germline V gene. The CDR3 loop spans 12 amino acids. The CDR3 is CSVGGISGELFF. DNA for the CDR3: TGTTCAGTTGGCGGGATCTCCGGGGAGCTGTTTTTT.

V is TRBV28 and J is TRBJ2-3; the D gene is possibly TRBD2 (5 bases). Germline loops: CDR1 MDHEN, CDR2 SYDVKM. V dropped 5 bases and J dropped 2 bases, with 8 bases sitting between them. This CDR3 has 13 amino acids. The CDR3 region has the DNA TGTGCCAGCAGTAGCGGTCACACAGATACGCAGTATTTT. The encoded protein is CASSSGHTDTQYF.

This clone appeared once. The gene calls are TRBV11-3 and TRBJ1-4, with D possibly TRBD1 on 6 matching bases. The CDR3 runs to 12 residues. Germline CDR1 and CDR2: SGHNT and YENEEA. Trimming cost V 10 bases and J 7 bases, with 13 bases left between them. The CDR3 DNA follows: TGTGCCACCTCAGGGGCTAGTGAAAAACTGTTTTTT. Amino acid sequence: CATSGASEKLFF.

The CDR3 sequence is CATSRDLITSTDTQYF. The CDR3 coding sequence is TGTGCCACCAGCAGAGATCTGATAACAAGCACAGATACGCAGTATTTT. The rearrangement links TRBV15 to TRBJ2-3; D not certain. Germline CDR1 and CDR2: LNHNV and YYDKDF (reference sequence). This CDR3 has 16 residues. V gave up 0 bases and J gave up 0 bases, with 10 bases separating them.

This clone has a single count. Relative to the germline gene, one junction end is altered; a read error may explain this. The rearrangement uses TRBV7-9 and TRBJ2-5, with D perhaps matching TRBD1 (6 bases). The germline V gene encodes CDR1 SEHNR and CDR2 FQNEAQ (reference sequence). This CDR3 region has 12 residues. The CDR3, as DNA: TGTTCCAGCGCCAGGGGAAGGGAGACCCAGTACTTC. It is translated as CSSARGRETQYF.

The chain combines TRBV6-5 with TRBJ2-5; D ambiguous. V dropped 3 bases and J dropped 5 bases, with 10 bases sitting between them. The CDR3 length is 13 residues. In germline, CDR1 is MNHEY, CDR2 SVGAGI. The CDR3 protein is CASSYSIRETQYF. The CDR3 coding sequence is TGTGCCAGCAGTTATTCCATCCGGGAGACCCAGTACTTC.

The chain has TRBV19 and TRBJ2-1; D might be TRBD2 (6 bases). V lost 6 bases and J lost 2, with 17 bases in between. The CDR3 has 16 amino acids. Germline loops: CDR1 LNHDA, CDR2 SQIVND (reference sequence). CDR3 region: CASSRSGPITYNEQFF. CDR3 nucleotides: TGTGCCAGTAGCAGAAGCGGGCCCATAACCTACAATGAGCAGTTCTTC.

The V gene is TRBV12-5, the J gene TRBJ1-1; possible D gene TRBD1, 6 bases. The CDR3 loop spans 14 amino acids. The V and J ends lost 6 bases and 8 bases respectively, with 19 bases between them. The V gene's germline CDR1 is LGHNT and CDR2 FRNRAP. CDR3 residues: CASGNEHRTAEAFF. DNA for the CDR3: TGTGCTAGTGGCAATGAACATAGGACAGCCGAAGCTTTCTTT. The whole variable domain, remainder taken from reference TRBV12-5 and TRBJ1-1, is DARVTQTPRHKVTEMGQEVTMRCQPILGHNTVFWYRQTMMQGLELLAYFRNRAPLDDSGMPKDRFSAEMPDATLATLKIQPSEPRDSAVYFCASGNEHRTAEAFFGQGTRLTVV.

The chain combines TRBV9 with TRBJ2-1; 12 bases match TRBD2. V shed 3 bases, J shed 2 bases, and the junction held 6 bases outside the gene matches. This CDR3 region has 17 residues. Germline assignment: CDR1 SGDLS and CDR2 YYNGEE. DNA for the CDR3: TGTGCCAGCAGCGAGACCGGGACTAGCGGGCCCTACAATGAGCAGTTCTTC. Encoded protein: CASSETGTSGPYNEQFF. The full variable domain, with the rest looked up from reference TRBV9 and TRBJ2-1, is DSGVTQTPKHLITATGQRVTLRCSPRSGDLSVYWYQQSLDQGLQFLIQYYNGEERAKGNILERFSAQQFPDLHSELNLSSLELGDSALYFCASSETGTSGPYNEQFFGPGTRLTVL.

V usage is TRBV19 and J usage is TRBJ2-7; D unresolved. The germline gives CDR1 LNHDA, CDR2 SQIVND (reference sequence). The V and J ends lost 6 bases and 2 bases respectively, with 11 bases between them. The CDR3 consists of 13 residues. The DNA of the CDR3 is TGTGCCAGTAGGTCAAGCGCTACCTACGAGCAGTACTTC. The encoded protein is CASRSSATYEQYF.